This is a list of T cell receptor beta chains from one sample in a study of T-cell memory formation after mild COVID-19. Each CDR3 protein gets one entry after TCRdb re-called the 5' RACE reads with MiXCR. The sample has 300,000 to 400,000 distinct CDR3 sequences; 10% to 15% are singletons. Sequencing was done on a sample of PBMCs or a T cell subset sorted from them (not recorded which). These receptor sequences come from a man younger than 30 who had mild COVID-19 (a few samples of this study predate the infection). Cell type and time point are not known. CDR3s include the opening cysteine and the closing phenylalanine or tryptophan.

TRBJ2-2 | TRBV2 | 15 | CASSGTGGADGELFF
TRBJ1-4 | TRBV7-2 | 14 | CASSTGMVNEKLFF
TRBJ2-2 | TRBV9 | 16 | CASSVEGGLNTGELFF
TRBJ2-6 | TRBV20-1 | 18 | CSARPPWGRLGRANVLTF
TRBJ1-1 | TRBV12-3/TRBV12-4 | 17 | CASSHIYRQSSDTEAFF
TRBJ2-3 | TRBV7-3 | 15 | CASSTGGLVGDTQYF
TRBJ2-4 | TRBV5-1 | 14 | CASSLTVSKNIQYF
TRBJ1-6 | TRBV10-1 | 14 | CASSDSRYNSPLHF
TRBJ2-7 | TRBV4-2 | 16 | CASSQQGPAIGYEQYF
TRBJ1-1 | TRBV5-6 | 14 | CASSLVQAGAEAFF
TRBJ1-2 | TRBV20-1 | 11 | CSARGGYGYTF
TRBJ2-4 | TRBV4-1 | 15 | CASSLSPTVLDIQYF
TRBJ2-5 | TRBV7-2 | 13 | CASSQGQGETQYF
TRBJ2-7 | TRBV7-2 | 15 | CASSFNLAGSYEQYF
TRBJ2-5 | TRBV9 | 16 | CASSPVIAGPQETQYF
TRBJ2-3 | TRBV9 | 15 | CASSVDGTSKDTQYF
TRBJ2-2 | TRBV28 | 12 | CASSMFHGELFF
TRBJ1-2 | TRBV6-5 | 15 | CASSPGQILGYGYTF